These T cell receptor beta chains were read from a single sample in a study of T-cell reconstitution after alpha-beta-depleted transplantation in children. TCRdb reanalysed the PCR reads using MiXCR and keeps one entry per CDR3 protein. The sample contains fewer than 700,000 distinct CDR3 sequences, 23% of which appear only once. Sequencing was performed on PBMCs, mostly from graft donor cells, taken 360 days after TCRalphabeta/CD19-depleted stem cell transplant. The receptors stem from a boy in the first two years of life who had a stem cell transplant for acute myeloid leukemia, so the T cells may come from the graft donor. CDR3s include the opening cysteine and the closing phenylalanine or tryptophan. The D gene is left open where the match is weak. Not every row has a clone size; where given, it reads once, few, many or a size class.

CDR3 protein: CSASSDATNEKLFF
CDR3 DNA: TGCAGTGCTAGTTCAGATGCAACTAATGAAAAACTGTTTTTT
V gene: TRBV20-1
clone size: few
D gene: NA
J gene: TRBJ1-4

CDR3 protein: CASSQEGTGGYEQYF
CDR3 DNA: TGCGCCAGCAGCCAAGAAGGGACAGGCGGCTACGAGCAGTACTTC
V gene: TRBV4-3
clone size: NA
D gene: TRBD1
J gene: TRBJ2-7

CDR3 protein: CASSPLGPYEQYF
CDR3 DNA: TGTGCCAGCAGTCCACTAGGGCCCTACGAGCAGTACTTC
V gene: TRBV12-3/TRBV12-4
clone size: many
D gene: NA
J gene: TRBJ2-7

CDR3 protein: CSVEGGPGNTIYF
CDR3 DNA: TGCAGCGTTGAGGGGGGTCCCGGAAACACCATATATTTT
V gene: TRBV29-1
clone size: few
D gene: NA
J gene: TRBJ1-3

CDR3 protein: CASRAEATNEKLFF
CDR3 DNA: TGTGCCAGCAGAGCAGAAGCAACTAATGAAAAACTGTTTTTT
V gene: TRBV2
clone size: NA
D gene: NA
J gene: TRBJ1-4

CDR3 protein: CATGTADTQYF
CDR3 DNA: TGTGCCACCGGGACAGCAGATACGCAGTATTTT
V gene: TRBV15
clone size: many
D gene: TRBD1
J gene: TRBJ2-3

CDR3 protein: CSATRQGPNEKLFF
CDR3 DNA: TGCAGTGCTACCCGACAGGGTCCTAATGAAAAACTGTTTTTT
V gene: TRBV20-1
clone size: NA
D gene: TRBD1
J gene: TRBJ1-4

CDR3 protein: CASNTWGYGYTF
CDR3 DNA: TGTGCCAGCAACACATGGGGCTATGGCTACACCTTC
V gene: TRBV2
clone size: few
D gene: NA
J gene: TRBJ1-2

CDR3 protein: CASSSTTAGSSYNEQFF
CDR3 DNA: TGCGCCAGCAGCTCAACTACGGCCGGGAGCTCCTACAATGAGCAGTTCTTC
V gene: TRBV4-3
clone size: NA
D gene: NA
J gene: TRBJ2-1

CDR3 protein: CASSFSGGANEQFF
CDR3 DNA: TGTGCCAGCAGTTTTAGCGGGGGGGCGAATGAGCAGTTCTTC
V gene: TRBV12-3/TRBV12-4
clone size: many
D gene: TRBD2
J gene: TRBJ2-1

CDR3 protein: CATATAVGYTF
CDR3 DNA: TGTGCCACCGCGACAGCCGTGGGCTACACCTTC
V gene: TRBV25-1
clone size: few
D gene: NA
J gene: TRBJ1-2

CDR3 protein: CASSLAGGRHSNTGELFF
CDR3 DNA: TGCGCCAGCAGCTTGGCCGGGGGGAGACATTCGAACACCGGGGAGCTGTTTTTT
V gene: TRBV5-1
clone size: many
D gene: TRBD2
J gene: TRBJ2-2

CDR3 protein: CASSLPAGVGKLFF
CDR3 DNA: TGTGCCAGCAGCTTACCCGCAGGGGTTGGAAAACTGTTTTTT
V gene: TRBV7-2
clone size: NA
D gene: NA
J gene: TRBJ1-4

CDR3 protein: CATRPPGSVNTEAFF
CDR3 DNA: TGTGCCACCCGGCCCCCGGGCAGCGTGAACACTGAAGCTTTCTTT
V gene: TRBV15
clone size: NA
D gene: NA
J gene: TRBJ1-1

CDR3 protein: CASRRNNYVSYNEQFF
CDR3 DNA: TGTGCCAGCAGACGAAACAACTACGTCTCCTACAATGAGCAGTTCTTC
V gene: TRBV5-6
clone size: NA
D gene: NA
J gene: TRBJ2-1

CDR3 protein: CSACCRGIEFYNEQFF
CDR3 DNA: TGCAGCGCCTGCTGTCGGGGGATTGAGTTTTACAATGAGCAGTTCTTC
V gene: TRBV29-1
clone size: NA
D gene: NA
J gene: TRBJ2-1

CDR3 protein: CASSYEVGTFSGELFF
CDR3 DNA: TGTGCCAGCAGTTACGAAGTCGGGACATTCTCCGGGGAGCTGTTTTTT
V gene: TRBV6-5
clone size: NA
D gene: NA
J gene: TRBJ2-2

CDR3 protein: CATSRGTDADTQYF
CDR3 DNA: TGTGCCACCAGCCGGGGTACGGATGCAGATACGCAGTATTTT
V gene: TRBV24-1
clone size: NA
D gene: NA
J gene: TRBJ2-3

CDR3 protein: CASTDSGATNEKLFF
CDR3 DNA: TGTGCCAGCACGGACAGTGGGGCAACTAATGAAAAACTGTTTTTT
V gene: TRBV7-2
clone size: NA
D gene: NA
J gene: TRBJ1-4

CDR3 protein: CASSLVAGKDEQYF
CDR3 DNA: TGCGCCAGCAGCTTGGTCGCAGGGAAGGACGAGCAGTACTTC
V gene: TRBV5-1
clone size: NA
D gene: NA
J gene: TRBJ2-7

CDR3 protein: CSARTGAVQPQHF
CDR3 DNA: TGCAGTGCCCGGACAGGGGCGGTTCAGCCCCAGCATTTT
V gene: TRBV20-1
clone size: NA
D gene: TRBD1
J gene: TRBJ1-5

CDR3 protein: CASSRTGHLAKNIQYF
CDR3 DNA: TGTGCCAGCAGCAGGACAGGACACCTAGCCAAAAACATTCAGTACTTC
V gene: TRBV5-8
clone size: few
D gene: TRBD1
J gene: TRBJ2-4

CDR3 protein: CASSYSTGGAPYEQYF
CDR3 DNA: TGTGCCAGCAGTTACTCGACAGGGGGCGCCCCCTACGAGCAGTACTTC
V gene: TRBV6-5
clone size: many
D gene: TRBD1
J gene: TRBJ2-7

CDR3 protein: CASTKIGTANTEAFF
CDR3 DNA: TGTGCCAGTACTAAAATAGGGACAGCGAACACTGAAGCTTTCTTT
V gene: TRBV19
clone size: NA
D gene: TRBD1
J gene: TRBJ1-1

CDR3 protein: CANAERGPDTQYF
CDR3 DNA: TGTGCCAACGCTGAGAGGGGTCCAGATACGCAGTATTTT
V gene: TRBV10-3
clone size: few
D gene: NA
J gene: TRBJ2-3

CDR3 protein: CSAFSGGPLSTDTQYF
CDR3 DNA: TGCAGTGCTTTTAGCGGGGGGCCCCTGAGCACAGATACGCAGTATTTT
V gene: TRBV20-1
clone size: few
D gene: TRBD2
J gene: TRBJ2-3

CDR3 protein: CASSQRATGEGYNEQFF
CDR3 DNA: TGCGCCAGCAGCCAGAGAGCTACAGGGGAAGGGTACAATGAGCAGTTCTTC
V gene: TRBV4-3
clone size: many
D gene: TRBD1
J gene: TRBJ2-1

CDR3 protein: CASSQGVVAGGMYNEQFF
CDR3 DNA: TGTGCCAGCAGCCAAGGAGTTGTAGCGGGGGGGATGTACAATGAGCAGTTCTTC
V gene: TRBV4-2
clone size: NA
D gene: TRBD2
J gene: TRBJ2-1

CDR3 protein: CSARATPRTTGELFF
CDR3 DNA: TGCAGTGCTAGGGCAACCCCTAGGACGACCGGGGAGCTGTTTTTT
V gene: TRBV20-1
clone size: NA
D gene: NA
J gene: TRBJ2-2

CDR3 protein: CSANRGAGELFF
CDR3 DNA: TGCAGTGCTAACAGGGGTGCCGGGGAGCTGTTTTTT
V gene: TRBV20-1
clone size: NA
D gene: TRBD1
J gene: TRBJ2-2

CDR3 protein: CASSSVMGHNEQFF
CDR3 DNA: TGTGCCAGCAGCTCCGTGATGGGTCACAATGAGCAGTTCTTC
V gene: TRBV11-2
clone size: NA
D gene: NA
J gene: TRBJ2-1

CDR3 protein: CASSASGDTGELFF
CDR3 DNA: TGTGCCAGCAGTGCGTCGGGGGACACCGGGGAGCTGTTTTTT
V gene: TRBV6-2/TRBV6-3
clone size: NA
D gene: NA
J gene: TRBJ2-2

CDR3 protein: CSVPIGTEAFF
CDR3 DNA: TGCAGCGTTCCAATTGGCACTGAAGCTTTCTTT
V gene: TRBV29-1
clone size: many
D gene: NA
J gene: TRBJ1-1